This T cell receptor (beta chain) was identified during a study of tumor-infiltrating lymphocytes in oesophageal squamous cell carcinoma. Each CDR3 protein gets one entry after TCRdb re-called the PCR reads with MiXCR. The sample comprises about 15,000 distinct CDR3 sequences, about 53% of which are singletons, and 16% rests with the top ten. Trimming left V 5 bases short and J 0 bases short, with 17 bases between. The CDR3 is 18 residues long. Germline V gene sequence: CDR1 MNHEY, CDR2 SMNVEV (reference sequence). The TCR was taken from a male donor with esophageal squamous cell carcinoma. The genes are TRBV27 and TRBJ1-6; weak D call: TRBD1 (6 bases). Material: esophageal tumor tissue. The CDR3 here is CASSGGQLLSSYNSPLHF. The DNA for the CDR3 is TGTGCCAGCAGTGGCGGACAGCTCTTGAGCTCCTATAATTCACCCCTCCACTTT.